This TCR beta chain was recovered during a study of CD4+ T cells in melanoma. Study-level findings and limits: Neoantigen-specific CD4+ T cells in melanoma reportedly had diverse differentiation states. A reported correlation linked neoantigen-specific CD4+ T cells to CD8+, macrophage and B cell function.

The repertoire was sequenced with immunoSEQ multiplex PCR; TCRdb's copy has only in-frame clones and lacks some. The profile shows some 150,000 clones, around 90% of them singletons. A single count supports this clone. Its antigen is not known. Other DNA sequences within the sample encode an identical CDR3. The clonotype originates from a human donor with melanoma.

The CDR3 nucleotides read TGTGCCAGCAGCCTTAGAGAGACCCAGTACTTC. Protein product: CASSLRETQYF. The chain recombines TRBV5-6 with TRBJ2-5, with D unresolved. Germline V gene lookup returns CDR1 SGHDT and CDR2 YYEEEE. V was pared by 4 bases and J by 4 bases, with 5 bases between. There are 11 residues in the CDR3.